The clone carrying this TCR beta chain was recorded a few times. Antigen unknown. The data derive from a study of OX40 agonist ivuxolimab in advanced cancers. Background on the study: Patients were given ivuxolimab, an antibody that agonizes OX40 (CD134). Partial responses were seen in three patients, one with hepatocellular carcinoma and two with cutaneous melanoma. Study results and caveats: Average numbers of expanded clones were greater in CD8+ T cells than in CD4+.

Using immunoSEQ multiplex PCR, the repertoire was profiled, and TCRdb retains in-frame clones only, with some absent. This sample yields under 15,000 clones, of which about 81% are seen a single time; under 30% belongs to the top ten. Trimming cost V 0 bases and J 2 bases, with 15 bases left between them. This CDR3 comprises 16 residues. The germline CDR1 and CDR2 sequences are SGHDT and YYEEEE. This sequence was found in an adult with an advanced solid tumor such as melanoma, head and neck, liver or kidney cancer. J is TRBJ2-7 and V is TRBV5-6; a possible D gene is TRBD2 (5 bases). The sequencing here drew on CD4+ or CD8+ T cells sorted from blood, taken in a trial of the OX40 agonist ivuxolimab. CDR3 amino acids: CASSLGEGTKAYEQYF. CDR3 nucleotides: TGTGCCAGCAGCTTGGGTGAGGGAACGAAAGCCTACGAGCAGTACTTC.